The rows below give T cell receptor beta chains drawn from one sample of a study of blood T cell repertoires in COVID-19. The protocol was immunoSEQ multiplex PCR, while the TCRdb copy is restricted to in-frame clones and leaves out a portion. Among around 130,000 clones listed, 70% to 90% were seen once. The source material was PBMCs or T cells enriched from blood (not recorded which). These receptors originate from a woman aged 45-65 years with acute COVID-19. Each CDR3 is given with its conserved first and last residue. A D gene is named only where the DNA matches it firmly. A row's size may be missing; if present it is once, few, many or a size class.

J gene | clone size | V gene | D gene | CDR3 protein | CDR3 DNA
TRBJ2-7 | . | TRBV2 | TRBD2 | CASSAAGGSGYEQYF | TGTGCCAGCAGCGCGGCGGGGGGCTCCGGCTACGAGCAGTACTTC
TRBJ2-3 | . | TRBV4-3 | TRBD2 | CASSQGPSGRARDTQYF | TGCGCCAGCAGCCAAGGTCCTAGCGGGAGGGCCAGGGATACGCAGTATTTT
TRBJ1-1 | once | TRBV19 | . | CASRVQGWNLAEAFF | TGTGCCAGTAGGGTACAGGGTTGGAACCTGGCTGAAGCTTTCTTT
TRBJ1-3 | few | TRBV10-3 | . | CAIRGGSSGNTIYF | TGTGCCATCCGGGGAGGGAGCTCTGGAAACACCATATATTTT
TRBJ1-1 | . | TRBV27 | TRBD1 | CASSPSGQYLGAEAFF | TGTGCCAGCAGTCCATCGGGACAGTATTTGGGCGCTGAAGCTTTCTTT
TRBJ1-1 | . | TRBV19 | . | CASIKGVGTLGKNTEAFF | TGTGCCAGTATCAAAGGGGTGGGGACACTAGGGAAGAACACTGAAGCTTTCTTT
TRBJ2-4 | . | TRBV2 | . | CASSGGGPPGNIQYF | TGTGCCAGCAGTGGAGGGGGACCACCGGGAAACATTCAGTACTTC
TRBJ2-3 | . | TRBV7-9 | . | CASSSQAALVMGTDTQYF | TGTGCCAGCAGCTCACAGGCGGCCCTAGTCATGGGCACAGATACGCAGTATTTT
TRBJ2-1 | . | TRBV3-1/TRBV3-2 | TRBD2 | CASSHRPTSGRRNEQFF | TGTGCCAGCAGCCACCGCCCGACTAGCGGGAGACGGAATGAGCAGTTCTTC
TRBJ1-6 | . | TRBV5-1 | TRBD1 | CASSLDWRAGGNSPLHF | TGCGCCAGCAGCTTGGATTGGCGCGCAGGGGGCAATTCACCCCTCCACTTT
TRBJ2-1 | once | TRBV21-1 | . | CASSRRQGSYNEQFF | TGTGCCAGCAGCCGCCGACAGGGCTCCTACAATGAGCAGTTCTTC
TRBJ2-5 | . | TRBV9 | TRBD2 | CASSPLAGGETQYF | TGTGCCAGCAGCCCACTAGCGGGGGGAGAGACCCAGTACTTC
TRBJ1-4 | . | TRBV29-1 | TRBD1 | CSVGDRGLEKLFF | TGCAGCGTTGGGGACAGGGGGTTAGAAAAACTGTTTTTT
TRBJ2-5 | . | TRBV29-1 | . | CSVSQTGQGAQYF | TGCAGCGTTTCACAGACTGGCCAAGGGGCCCAGTACTTC
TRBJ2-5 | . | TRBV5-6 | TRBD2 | CASSRPRLAGVETQYF | TGTGCCAGCAGCCGGCCCCGTCTAGCGGGAGTTGAGACCCAGTACTTC
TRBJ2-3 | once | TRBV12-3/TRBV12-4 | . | CASTVLNTQYF | TGTGCCAGCACCGTACTAAATACGCAGTATTTT
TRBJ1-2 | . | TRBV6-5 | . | CASRHGQVSYGYTF | TGTGCCAGCAGACACGGCCAGGTATCCTATGGCTACACCTTC
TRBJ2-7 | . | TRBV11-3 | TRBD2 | CASSLALTSGRYEQYF | TGTGCCAGCAGCTTAGCCCTGACTAGCGGGAGGTACGAGCAGTACTTC
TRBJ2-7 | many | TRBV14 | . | CASSQGTSLSYEQYF | TGTGCCAGCAGCCAAGGTACTAGCCTTTCCTACGAGCAGTACTTC
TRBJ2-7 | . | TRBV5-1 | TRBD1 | CASSLAGQVVDEQYF | TGCGCCAGCAGCTTGGCGGGACAGGTTGTAGACGAGCAGTACTTC
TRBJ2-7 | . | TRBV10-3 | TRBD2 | CATGTSGNYEQYF | TGTGCCACCGGAACTAGCGGGAATTACGAGCAGTACTTC
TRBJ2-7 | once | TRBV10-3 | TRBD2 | CAISESGLGGNEQYF | TGTGCCATCAGTGAATCGGGACTAGGGGGGAACGAGCAGTACTTC
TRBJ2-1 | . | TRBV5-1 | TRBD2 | CASSLTGGLAGDREQFF | TGCGCCAGCAGCTTGACAGGTGGACTAGCGGGAGATCGTGAGCAGTTCTTC
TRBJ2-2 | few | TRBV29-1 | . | CSVPGGPGELFF | TGCAGCGTCCCCGGGGGGCCCGGGGAGCTGTTTTTT
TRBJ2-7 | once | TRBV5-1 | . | CASRTQAQGIYEQYF | TGCGCCAGCAGAACACAGGCCCAAGGGATCTACGAGCAGTACTTC
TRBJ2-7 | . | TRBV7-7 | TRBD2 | CASSFIVAGGYDEQYF | TGTGCCAGCAGCTTTATTGTAGCGGGAGGCTACGACGAGCAGTACTTC
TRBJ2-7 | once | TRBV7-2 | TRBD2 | CASSPSSGGDYEQYF | TGTGCCAGCAGCCCTTCTAGCGGGGGGGACTACGAGCAGTACTTC
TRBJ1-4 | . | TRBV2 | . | CASMTVHNEKLFF | TGTGCCAGCATGACAGTGCATAATGAAAAACTGTTTTTT
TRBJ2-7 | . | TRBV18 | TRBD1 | CASSLGQDSSYEQYF | TGTGCCAGCTCACTGGGACAGGATAGCTCCTACGAGCAGTACTTC
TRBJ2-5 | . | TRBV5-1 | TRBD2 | CASSPAASGQETQYF | TGCGCCAGCAGCCCCGCGGCTAGCGGCCAAGAGACCCAGTACTTC
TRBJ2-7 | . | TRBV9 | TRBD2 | CASSPSGTSGSYEQYF | TGTGCCAGCAGCCCTTCCGGGACTAGCGGCTCCTACGAGCAGTACTTC
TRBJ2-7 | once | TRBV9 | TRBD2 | CASSATGTSRSYEQYF | TGTGCCAGCAGCGCAACCGGGACTAGCAGATCCTACGAGCAGTACTTC
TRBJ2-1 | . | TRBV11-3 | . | CASSLRSSLSNEQFF | TGTGCCAGCAGCCTTAGGTCTAGCTTGTCCAATGAGCAGTTCTTC
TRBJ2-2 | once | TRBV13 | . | CASSAAWRNTGELFF | TGTGCCAGCAGCGCTGCCTGGAGGAACACCGGGGAGCTGTTTTTT
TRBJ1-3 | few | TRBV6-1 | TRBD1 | CASSDETGDVDTIYF | TGTGCCAGCAGTGACGAGACAGGGGATGTTGACACCATATATTTT
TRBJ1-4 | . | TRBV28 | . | CASSLGGQSNEKLFF | TGTGCCAGCAGTTTAGGTGGACAGAGTAATGAAAAACTGTTTTTT
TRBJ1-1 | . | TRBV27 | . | CASSSIHFTARVSEAFF | TGTGCCAGCAGTTCAATCCACTTCACGGCCAGGGTGAGTGAAGCTTTCTTT
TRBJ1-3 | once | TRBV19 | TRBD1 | CASGTGTGNTIYF | TGTGCCAGCGGGACAGGGACTGGAAACACCATATATTTT
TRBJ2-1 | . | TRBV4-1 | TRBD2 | CASSQGSGRGHEQFF | TGCGCCAGCAGCCAGGGGAGCGGGAGAGGCCATGAGCAGTTCTTC
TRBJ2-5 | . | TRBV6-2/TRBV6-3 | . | CASSLGDTFQETQYF | TGTGCCAGCAGTTTAGGGGACACTTTTCAAGAGACCCAGTACTTC
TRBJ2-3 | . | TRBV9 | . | CASSVEQGNTQYF | TGTGCCAGCAGCGTCGAACAGGGAAATACGCAGTATTTT
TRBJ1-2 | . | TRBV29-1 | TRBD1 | CSVQDRDYGYTF | TGCAGCGTTCAGGACAGGGACTATGGCTACACCTTC
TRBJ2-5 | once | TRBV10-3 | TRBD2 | CAISRGETGLAGVFAQALQETQYF | TGTGCCATCAGTAGGGGGGAAACTGGACTAGCGGGAGTGTTCGCCCAGGCCCTTCAAGAGACCCAGTACTTC
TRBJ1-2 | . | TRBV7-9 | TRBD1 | CASSSRGQGTGGYTF | TGTGCCAGCAGCTCCAGAGGACAGGGGACGGGCGGCTACACCTTC
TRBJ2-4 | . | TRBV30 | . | CAWSVKAGANIQYF | TGTGCCTGGAGTGTAAAGGCAGGGGCTAACATTCAGTACTTC
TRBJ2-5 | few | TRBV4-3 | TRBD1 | CASSQDLRTGNTQYF | TGCGCCAGCAGCCAAGATTTAAGGACAGGGAACACCCAGTACTTC
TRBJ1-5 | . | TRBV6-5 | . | CASSYYRAKGNQPQHF | TGTGCCAGCAGTTACTACAGGGCTAAGGGCAATCAGCCCCAGCATTTT
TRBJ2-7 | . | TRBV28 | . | CASSQYQGGGYEQYF | TGTGCCAGCAGTCAGTATCAGGGGGGTGGCTACGAGCAGTACTTC
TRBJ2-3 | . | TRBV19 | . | CASSFRGRNTQYF | TGTGCCAGTAGTTTCCGCGGTAGGAATACGCAGTATTTT
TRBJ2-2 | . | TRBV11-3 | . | CASSQAGNRVTGELFF | TGTGCCAGCAGTCAAGCCGGGAACAGGGTCACCGGGGAGCTGTTTTTT
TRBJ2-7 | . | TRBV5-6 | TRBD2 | CASSLDGLANEQYF | TGTGCCAGCAGCTTGGACGGACTAGCCAACGAGCAGTACTTC
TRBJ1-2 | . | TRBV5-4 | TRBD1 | CASSLEDRGSYGYTF | TGTGCCAGCAGCTTGGAGGACAGGGGAAGCTATGGCTACACCTTC
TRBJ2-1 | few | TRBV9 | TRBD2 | CASSAPLAGSYNEQFF | TGTGCCAGCAGCGCCCCCCTAGCGGGCTCCTACAATGAGCAGTTCTTC
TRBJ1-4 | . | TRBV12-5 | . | CASGRSTNEKLFF | TGTGCTAGTGGACGGTCAACTAATGAAAAACTGTTTTTT